The present T cell receptor (beta chain) was sequenced within a study of cytomegalovirus exposure and HLA in healthy donors. Study-level points and caveats: Some highly shared sequence variants likely arose as a pipeline artifact.

The study ran its PCR with 60 Vbeta and 13 Jbeta primers. Profiling relied on immunoSEQ multiplex PCR, and the TCRdb table lists in-frame clones only, not all of them. The table lists over 120,000 clones, 80% of them singletons. Donors likely had unrecorded immune exposures despite being nominally healthy when sampled. With regard to this clone: As yet, its antigen is unknown.

Trimming stripped 2 bases from V and 1 base from J, with 19 bases between. The CDR3 runs 17 residues. Germline CDR1 is SGHTS and CDR2 is YDEGEE. This TCR was sampled from a man aged 40-50 years in good health and CMV-seronegative. This chain connects TRBV5-8 to TRBJ2-7; a weak D match, TRBD2 (5 bases). The source material was PBMCs. The CDR3 sequence is CASSFYSGLALSYEQYF. The CDR3 region has the DNA TGTGCCAGCAGCTTTTATTCGGGTCTAGCACTTTCCTACGAGCAGTACTTC.